These 5 T cell receptor beta chains came from one sample sequenced in a study of CD8+CD57+ T cells in acquired aplastic anemia. The template used for profiling TCR beta VDJ and CDR3 was genomic DNA. TCRdb recomputed calls from the reads with MiXCR, one row per CDR3 protein. The repertoire holds 65,000 to 85,000 distinct CDR3 sequences, with approximately 51% as singletons. Sample: sorted CD4+, CD8+, or CD8+CD57+ T cells (not recorded which) from PBMCs. Source of these receptors: a human donor in good health, serving as a control.

The chain has TRBV2 and TRBJ1-1; the match to TRBD1 covers 7 bases. Trimming took 3 bases from V and 8 from J; bases not matched to a gene: 6. Germline loops: CDR1 SNHLY, CDR2 FYNNEI. The CDR3 length is 13 residues. CDR3 protein: CASSDRLDREAFF. CDR3 sequence (DNA): TGTGCCAGCAGTGACCGTTTGGACAGGGAAGCTTTCTTT.

The rearrangement links TRBV2 to TRBJ1-2; possibly TRBD1 for D (5 bases). Germline CDR1 SNHLY, CDR2 FYNNEI. The V gene lost 7 bases and the J gene lost 4 bases, with 19 bases spanning the gap. This CDR3 has 15 residues. The CDR3 region has the DNA TGTGCCAGCAACCTCGGGGCAGGAGTATCCTATGGCTACACCTTC. Its translation: CASNLGAGVSYGYTF.

Many counts were recorded for this clonotype. The chain recombines TRBV4-1 with TRBJ1-1; D possibly corresponds to TRBD1 (6 bases). The CDR3 spans 15 residues. Germline CDR1 is MGHRA and CDR2 is YSYEKL. Trimming stripped 3 bases from V and 1 base from J, with 12 bases between. The CDR3 loop reads CASSHGQLQNTEAFF. CDR3 coding DNA: TGCGCCAGCAGCCACGGACAGCTCCAGAACACTGAAGCTTTCTTT.

This clonotype was found many times. V usage is TRBV7-9 and J usage is TRBJ1-2, with 8 bases matching TRBD1. J gave up 8 bases and V 3 bases, and 11 bases lay outside the gene matches. From germline, CDR1 is SEHNR and CDR2 FQNEAQ (reference sequence). The CDR3 sequence is 15 residues long. The CDR3 DNA reads as TGTGCCAGCAGCTTCTCCAAGACAGGGGTCGACGGCTACACCTTC. This gives the protein CASSFSKTGVDGYTF.

The V call is TRBV11-1, the J call TRBJ2-5, with TRBD2 matching 8 bases. With 1 base clipped from V and 5 bases from J, the junction kept 12 bases outside the gene matches. Germline assignment: CDR1 SGHAT and CDR2 FQDESV (reference sequence). The CDR3 loop spans 17 amino acids. In nucleotides, the CDR3 is TGTGCCAGCAGCTTAGTGGGACTAGTGGGGAAGCAGGAGACCCAGTACTTC. This codes for CASSLVGLVGKQETQYF. Supplemented by reference TRBV11-1 and TRBJ2-5, the full variable domain reads EAEVAQSPRYKITEKSQAVAFWCDPISGHATLYWYRQILGQGPELLVQFQDESVVDDSQLPKDRFSAERLKGVDSTLKIQPAELGDSAMYLCASSLVGLVGKQETQYFGPGTRLLVL.